Listed below are T cell receptor beta chains from one sample, sequenced in a study of regulatory T cells in long-lasting Graves disease. TCRdb called the multiplex PCR reads again in MiXCR, with one record for every CDR3 protein. This sample has 360,000 or so distinct CDR3 sequences, with roughly 25% found just once. The sequencing here drew on peripheral blood mononuclear cells (PBMCs), taken when the disease was refractory, from a patient treated with antithyroid drugs. The source is a woman aged 40 to 50 with Graves disease. Both conserved end residues are trimmed from each CDR3.

V gene: TRBV12-3/TRBV12-4
CDR3 protein: ASSPVERNEQY

V gene: TRBV20-1
CDR3 protein: SAVQTGLASYEQY

V gene: TRBV7-6
CDR3 protein: ASSAATVYEQY

V gene: TRBV20-1
CDR3 protein: SARDWGTAGAYEQY

V gene: TRBV28
CDR3 protein: ASSSRQGMRGYT

V gene: TRBV28
CDR3 protein: ASSLMSLAGVEEQY

V gene: TRBV15
CDR3 protein: ATSRDSQGYREQY

V gene: TRBV28
CDR3 protein: ASSPTAYEQY

V gene: TRBV18
CDR3 protein: ASSTHGDTEAF

V gene: TRBV5-8
CDR3 protein: ASSLYGANTGELF

V gene: TRBV13
CDR3 protein: ASGINSGAGAKNIQY

V gene: TRBV7-9
CDR3 protein: AGSLQGDGIQY

V gene: TRBV12-3/TRBV12-4
CDR3 protein: ASSLDRTLGLGEKLF

V gene: TRBV7-8
CDR3 protein: ASSPGLRALHYEQY

V gene: TRBV2
CDR3 protein: ASRASLVKITDTQY

V gene: TRBV19
CDR3 protein: ASSRQGAPAEAF

V gene: TRBV28
CDR3 protein: ASRLGQTAFSYNSPLH

V gene: TRBV6-1
CDR3 protein: ASSETGTRLVYEQY

V gene: TRBV27
CDR3 protein: ASSSLAALPPEKLF

V gene: TRBV3-1
CDR3 protein: ASSRGTRSITEAF

V gene: TRBV27
CDR3 protein: ASEAKKELLDRREQF

V gene: TRBV20-1
CDR3 protein: SAYTGPHGYT

V gene: TRBV19
CDR3 protein: ASSITGQRGYT

V gene: TRBV29-1
CDR3 protein: SEWTATNSETQY

V gene: TRBV5-1
CDR3 protein: ASSLAGLDTEAF

V gene: TRBV18
CDR3 protein: ASSPRSEVGTEAF

V gene: TRBV30
CDR3 protein: AWSVGGGDGYT

V gene: TRBV28
CDR3 protein: ASGLAGGEQY

V gene: TRBV28
CDR3 protein: ASSTQISSTDTQY

V gene: TRBV28
CDR3 protein: ASIEGTGIREQY

V gene: TRBV13
CDR3 protein: ASSLLFGYTGELF

V gene: TRBV28
CDR3 protein: ASSPWTGPGANVLT

V gene: TRBV6-1
CDR3 protein: ASTNRGEAF

V gene: TRBV9
CDR3 protein: ASSVGKGSNSPLH

V gene: TRBV12-3/TRBV12-4
CDR3 protein: ASSKSGHTGEQY

V gene: TRBV11-2
CDR3 protein: ASSLSWGKTYNEQF

V gene: TRBV5-6
CDR3 protein: ASTLLDRTSEQY

V gene: TRBV28
CDR3 protein: ASSSPSLQGAIDQPQH

V gene: TRBV19
CDR3 protein: ASSTGSGGGYEQY

V gene: TRBV5-1
CDR3 protein: ASTYGGMNTEAF

V gene: TRBV6-1
CDR3 protein: ASRKGQEIKSNQPQH

V gene: TRBV5-8
CDR3 protein: ASSPRTGISNQPQH